The clone carrying this TCR beta chain showed up just a few times. The target antigen is unknown. The data were taken from a study of T cell repertoires in cytomegalovirus infection. At the level of the study: Carrying CMV and the relevant HLA type showed in public TCR beta signatures. Study conclusions and caveats: In two of eight donors, the top clonotype was HLA-C-restricted CMV-specific. The study identified carriers of CMV plus the relevant HLA from cumulative public TCR beta family frequency.

TCRdb reprocessed the reads with MiXCR, giving one entry per CDR3 protein. Seen here are around 180,000 distinct CDR3 sequences, roughly 19% observed once, and the top ten hold approximately 2.9%. Sequencing used PBMCs. The receptor comes from a human donor in good health (CMV status not recorded). Some clones in this sample may be carry-over from other donors' samples.

This CDR3 is CAISGLAPGEAKNIQYF. CDR3 DNA: TGTGCCATTTCGGGACTAGCCCCTGGAGAAGCCAAAAACATTCAGTACTTC. The rearrangement joins TRBV10-3 to TRBJ2-4; TRBD2 aligns across 9 bases. CDR3 length equals 17 residues. V dropped 9 bases and J dropped 0; count of bases not matched to a gene: 12. Germline-derived CDR1 and CDR2 are ENHRY and SYGVKD.